The 5 T cell receptor beta chains below come from one sample, sequenced in a study of blood T cell repertoires in COVID-19 (dated by TCRdb to the early 2020s). Library preparation employed the immunoSEQ multiplex PCR assay. The clones in this table, taken by TCRdb from immuneACCESS, are in-frame only. Not every clone is retained; where verified, under half of the shortfall comes from an unresolved V gene, and the cause of the rest is unknown. The sample contains 130,000 to 150,000 clones, more than 75% of them found a single time. The biggest ten clones account for approximately 12% of the sample. Sequenced sample: peripheral blood. The receptors derive from a man aged 55 to 69 with active or convalescent COVID-19.

The chain employs TRBV27 and TRBJ2-7, with D possibly being TRBD2 (6 bases). The CDR3 is made up of 14 amino acids. The germline gives CDR1 MNHEY, CDR2 SMNVEV (reference sequence). V was clipped by 0 bases and J by 6 bases, with 12 bases between them. The CDR3 region has the DNA TGTGCCAGCAGTTTATCTAGCGGAGCACGCGAGCAGTACTTC. It translates to CASSLSSGAREQYF.

The chain uses TRBV7-3 and TRBJ2-7; a possible D gene is TRBD1 (5 bases). V lost 5 bases to trimming and J lost 0 bases, with 14 bases between them. CDR3 length: 15 residues. Germline assignment: CDR1 SGHTA and CDR2 FQGTGA. This chain's CDR3 is CASSQTGGASYEQYF. CDR3 in DNA: TGTGCCAGCAGCCAGACGGGTGGGGCCTCCTACGAGCAGTACTTC.

This clone was seen a few times. This chain connects TRBV7-9 to TRBJ2-1; TRBD2 might be the D (7 bases). Trimming pared 4 bases from V and 15 bases from J, leaving 16 bases between. The CDR3 is 12 residues long. Germline-derived CDR1 and CDR2 are SEHNR and FQNEAQ (reference sequence). The CDR3 bases are TGTGCCAGCAGCTCGGGGGGCAGGGGACTGTTCTTC. It yields the protein CASSSGGRGLFF.

This clone has more than one count but fewer than ten. The V gene is TRBV27, the J gene TRBJ2-7, with 10 bases lining up with TRBD1. V shed 5 bases, J shed 4 bases, and the junction held 14 bases outside the gene matches. This CDR3 comprises 17 residues. Germline V CDR1 and CDR2: MNHEY, SMNVEV (reference sequence). CDR3 protein: CASSSRQGAATIYEQYF. As DNA, the CDR3 is TGTGCCAGCAGTAGCAGACAGGGGGCAGCAACTATATACGAGCAGTACTTC.

The chain uses TRBV27 and TRBJ2-5; tentative D call: TRBD2 (7 bases). CDR1 is MNHEY, CDR2 SMNVEV, per germline (reference sequence). V lost 6 bases and J lost 2, with 19 bases in between. CDR3 length: 16 residues. The CDR3 DNA follows: TGTGCCAGCAGCCGCCGGGGGAGGGGGAGGCAAGAGACCCAGTACTTC. Translating it yields CASSRRGRGRQETQYF.